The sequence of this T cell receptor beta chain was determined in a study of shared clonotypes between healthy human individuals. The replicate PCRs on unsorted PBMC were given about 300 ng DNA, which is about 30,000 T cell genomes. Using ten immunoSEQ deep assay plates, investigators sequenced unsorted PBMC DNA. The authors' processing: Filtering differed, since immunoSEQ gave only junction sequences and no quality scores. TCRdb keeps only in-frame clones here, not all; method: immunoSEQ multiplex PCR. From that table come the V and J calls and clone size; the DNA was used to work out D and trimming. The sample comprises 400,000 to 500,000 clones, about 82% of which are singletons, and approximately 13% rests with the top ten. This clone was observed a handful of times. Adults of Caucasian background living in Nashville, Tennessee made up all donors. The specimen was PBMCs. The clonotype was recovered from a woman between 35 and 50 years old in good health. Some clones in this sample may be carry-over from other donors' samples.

The CDR3 coding sequence is TGTGCCAGCAGCTTGATCGGAAATGAAAAACTGTTTTTT. Encoded protein: CASSLIGNEKLFF. The chain uses TRBV5-6 and TRBJ1-4, with D unclear. The CDR3 contains 13 residues. Germline CDR1 and CDR2: SGHDT and YYEEEE. With 1 base removed from V and 5 bases from J, the gap between germline ends came to 6 bases.